The 5 T cell receptor beta chains below come from one sample, sequenced in a study of shared clonotypes between healthy human individuals. The table came from immunoSEQ multiplex PCR; TCRdb's copy has only in-frame clones and leaves some out. The data show 2 million to 3 million clones, 90% to 95% seen once. Sequenced: naive CD4+ T cells from PBMCs. Subset meaning: CD45RA+ positively selected. All receptors derive from a man younger than 35 in good health. Some clones in this sample may be carry-over from other donors' samples.

The chain carries TRBV18 and TRBJ2-2; 9 bases match TRBD2. Germline trimming cut 6 bases from V and 4 bases from J; bases unmatched to any gene: 6. Germline V gene sequence: CDR1 KGHSH, CDR2 LQKENI. The CDR3 contains 15 residues. CDR3 DNA: TGTGCCAGCTCTGCGGGAGGGCCATTCACCGGGGAGCTGTTTTTT. It encodes CASSAGGPFTGELFF. Variable domain in full (rest from reference TRBV18 and TRBJ2-2): NAGVMQNPRHLVRRRGQEARLRCSPMKGHSHVYWYRQLPEEGLKFMVYLQKENIIDESGMPKERFSAEFPKEGPSILRIQQVVRGDSAAYFCASSAGGPFTGELFFGEGSRLTVL.

The V and J genes are TRBV2 and TRBJ1-4; 8 nucleotides align to TRBD1. Trimming cost V 3 bases and J 7 bases; bases outside gene matches: 7. The CDR3 runs 15 residues. The germline gives CDR1 SNHLY, CDR2 FYNNEI. As DNA, the CDR3 is TGTGCCAGCAGTGAGAGGACAGGGCAGGGTGAAAAACTGTTTTTT. This encodes CASSERTGQGEKLFF.

The rearrangement links TRBV28 to TRBJ1-5; perhaps TRBD1 as D (5 bases). This CDR3 spans 15 amino acids. The V gene lost 8 bases and the J gene lost 2 bases, with 16 bases spanning the gap. CDR1 and CDR2 from the germline V gene are MDHEN and SYDVKM. CDR3 amino acids: CASRTPDSRNQPQHF. CDR3 in DNA: TGTGCCAGCCGTACACCTGACAGCCGCAATCAGCCCCAGCATTTT.

The chain joins TRBV4-3 to TRBJ2-7; TRBD2 agrees at 9 bases. V was clipped by 4 bases and J by 7 bases; unmatched bases: 5. The CDR3 contains 13 residues. Germline V gene lookup returns CDR1 LGHNA and CDR2 YSLEER. Here the CDR3 DNA reads TGCGCCAGCAGCCCCCGACTAGCGGATGAGCAGTACTTC. Its protein product is CASSPRLADEQYF.

V gene TRBV5-1 combines with J gene TRBJ2-3; D may be TRBD2 (5 bases). Trimming cost V 2 bases and J 4 bases, with 11 bases left between them. This CDR3 comprises 14 residues. The germline V gene has CDR1 SGHRS and CDR2 YFSETQ. The CDR3 DNA sequence: TGCGCCAGCAGCTTAGTTGTGGAGGCAGATACGCAGTATTTT. Translated: CASSLVVEADTQYF.